This TCR beta chain was obtained from a study of T cell changes during pregnancy in multiple sclerosis. Trimming took 6 bases from V and 0 from J, leaving 12 bases between them. CDR1 SNHLY and CDR2 FYNNEI come from the germline V gene. There are 15 residues in the CDR3. Sequencing was performed with immunoSEQ multiplex PCR; in TCRdb, only in-frame clones are kept and a portion is missing. This table holds some 76,000 clones, about 90% found once. This TCR was sampled from a female donor with multiple sclerosis, enrolled in a pregnancy study. The sample in question was CD4+ T cells from peripheral blood mononuclear cells, obtained after pregnancy. The rearrangement joins TRBV2 to TRBJ1-5, with TRBD1 as a possible D gene (5 bases). CDR3 in DNA: TGTGCCAGCAGAGCAGGGCGGAATAGCAATCAGCCCCAGCATTTT. This sequence encodes CASRAGRNSNQPQHF.